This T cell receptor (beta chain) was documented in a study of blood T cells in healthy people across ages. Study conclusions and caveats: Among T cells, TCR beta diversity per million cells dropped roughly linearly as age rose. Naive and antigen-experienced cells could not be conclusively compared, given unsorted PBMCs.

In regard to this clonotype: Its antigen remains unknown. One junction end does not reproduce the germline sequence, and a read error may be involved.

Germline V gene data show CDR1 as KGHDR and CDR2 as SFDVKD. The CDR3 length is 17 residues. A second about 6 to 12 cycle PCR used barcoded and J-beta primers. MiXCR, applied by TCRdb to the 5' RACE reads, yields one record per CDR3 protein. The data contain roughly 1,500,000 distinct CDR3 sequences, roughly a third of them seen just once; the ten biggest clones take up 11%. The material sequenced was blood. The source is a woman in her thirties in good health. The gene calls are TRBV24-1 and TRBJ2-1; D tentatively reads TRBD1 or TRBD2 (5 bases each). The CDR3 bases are TGTGCCTCCAGTGTGGGTGATGGGGGACCCCTCTACAATGAGCAGTTCTTC. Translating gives CASSVGDGGPLYNEQFF.